This T cell receptor (beta chain) is drawn from a study of response to subunit inactivated influenza vaccine. The study's findings and limits: A suggestion made by the authors is that each seasonal influenza vaccination recruits few new T cells.

This clonotype was counted ten times or more. The antigen is undetermined. The CDR3 length is 14 residues. V dropped 3 bases and J dropped 6; count of bases not matched to a gene: 8. Germline assignment: CDR1 DFQATT and CDR2 SNEGSKA (reference sequence). TCRdb reprocessed the RT-PCR reads via MiXCR and lists one record per CDR3 protein. The data hold about 520,000 distinct CDR3 sequences, with about 7.2% observed a single time. Here the sequenced sample was PBMCs from blood, taken less than 30 months after vaccination. This receptor was taken from a man between 45 and 75 years old who received an inactivated influenza vaccine. The chain recombines TRBV20-1 with TRBJ2-3, with 8 bases identical to TRBD2. DNA for the CDR3: TGCAGTGCTAGCGGGGCTAGCGGGCGGGATACGCAGTATTTT. Protein: CSASGASGRDTQYF.